These 7 T cell receptor beta chains were sequenced from one sample in a study of human T cells and chemical hapten exposure. Time point denoted: patch test 1, 2 weeks after DPC sensitization. Regarding treatment: therapeutic diphenylcyclopropenone sensitization with weekly scalp DPC. Via MiXCR, TCRdb re-called the RACE reads, giving one row per CDR3 protein. This table has 75,000 to 95,000 distinct CDR3 sequences, about 10% appearing once. The material sequenced was whole blood, taken in connection with sensitization to the hapten diphenylcyclopropenone (DPC). Every receptor here comes from a woman aged 55-70 years with alopecia areata. Some clones in this sample may be carry-over from other donors' samples.

The chain has TRBV20-1 and TRBJ2-1, with 9 bases matching TRBD2. This CDR3 has 13 residues. With V trimmed by 5 bases and J by 5 bases, 4 bases remained unmatched. CDR1 and CDR2 (germline): DFQATT, SNEGSKA (reference sequence). The CDR3 is CSAFSGGDNEQFF. The CDR3 nucleotides are TGCAGTGCTTTTAGCGGGGGTGACAATGAGCAGTTCTTC.

The rearrangement uses TRBV29-1 and TRBJ2-2; no clear D gene. CDR3 length: 14 amino acids. Germline lookup yields CDR1 SQVTM and CDR2 ANQGSEA. V was shortened by 6 bases and J by 1 base, with 12 bases between the two germline ends. The CDR3 coding sequence is TGCAGCGTCGCCGGACCGCTGAACACCGGGGAGCTGTTTTTT. Amino acid sequence: CSVAGPLNTGELFF.

Ten or more counts support this clonotype. The V call is TRBV20-1, the J call TRBJ2-4; 11 nucleotides line up with TRBD1. Germline V gene sequence: CDR1 DFQATT, CDR2 SNEGSKA (reference sequence). This CDR3 is built from 14 residues. J gave up 8 bases and V 5 bases, and 8 bases lay outside the gene matches. CDR3 residues: CSAAAGTGGYIQYF. As DNA, the CDR3 is TGCAGTGCTGCAGCCGGGACAGGGGGATACATTCAGTACTTC.

Many counts were recorded for this clonotype. The chain has TRBV27 and TRBJ2-5; D gene uncertain. The CDR3 spans 11 residues. V dropped 0 bases and J dropped 5 bases, with 1 base sitting between them. In germline, CDR1 is MNHEY, CDR2 SMNVEV (reference sequence). CDR3 coding DNA: TGTGCCAGCAGTTTATCTGAGACCCAGTACTTC. Amino acid sequence: CASSLSETQYF.

This clonotype was detected many times. V usage is TRBV18 and J usage is TRBJ2-7; a weak D match, TRBD2 (5 bases). The CDR3 covers 17 residues. The germline V gene encodes CDR1 KGHSH and CDR2 LQKENI. Trimming cost V 6 bases and J 2 bases, with 23 bases left between them. CDR3 in DNA: TGTGCCAGCTCTCTCCTTCATATGGACTCAAGAGCCTACGAGCAGTACTTC. It codes for CASSLLHMDSRAYEQYF.

This clonotype was seen at least ten times. The J gene is TRBJ2-5, the V gene TRBV5-1; 8 nucleotides agree with TRBD2. The CDR3 contains 15 residues. CDR1 is SGHRS, CDR2 YFSETQ, per germline. The V gene end was trimmed by 4 bases and the J gene end by 4 bases; junction bases not matched to a gene: 9. The CDR3 region has the DNA TGCGCCAGCAGCCCCAACTCCGGGACTAGAGAGACCCAGTACTTC. This gives the protein CASSPNSGTRETQYF.

This chain uses TRBV20-1 with TRBJ1-1; no firm D call. CDR1 and CDR2 (germline): DFQATT, SNEGSKA (reference sequence). Trimming stripped 6 bases from V and 10 bases from J, with 15 bases between. The CDR3 covers 11 residues. For the CDR3, the DNA is TGCAGTGCCACCCCGACGTGGACAGCTTTCTTT. Protein sequence: CSATPTWTAFF.